What follows is one TCR beta chain and its context. It lacks a known antigen. Base-call qualities are not available, and no considerably larger clone is one nucleotide away. This record belongs to a study of cytomegalovirus exposure and HLA in healthy donors (dated by TCRdb to about 2017). Context from the whole study: An earlier analysis of some 500 of the donors reported approximately 300 Gb of sequence data and some 100 million unique TCR beta sequences from roughly 200 million T cells. An early release covering 550 to 650 HLA-typed donors comprised approximately 300 gigabases of sequencing data and roughly 86 million unique TCR sequences. The genetic ancestry cluster associated with self-reported Caucasian donors included about 81% of the 398 genotyped donors. The aim of the study was to test whether cataloging public T cell receptors could identify signatures of past pathogen exposure. The study used immunosequencing to profile the T cell repertoires of 666 subjects and linked those repertoires to cytomegalovirus serostatus. In addition to the first cohort of roughly 700 subjects, a separate validation cohort of over 90 different subjects was used. To predict cytomegalovirus infection status, the study brought together high-throughput TCR immunosequencing, statistical association of individual TCRs with disease status, and machine learning. To study patterns of TCR occurrence, a later analysis re-analyzed previously published TCR beta repertoires from several hundred donors and added high-resolution HLA genotyping. The later analysis used no new phenotypic data to find candidate immune exposures, relying instead on TCR beta sequences and their occurrence across donors. An earlier analysis of more than 450 of the donors used high-throughput TCR beta sequencing to judge whether each TCR beta V gene segment behaved as functional or pseudogenic. Donor age, sex, ethnicity and CMV serostatus were compiled alongside the repertoire data. In a later genetic analysis, genome-wide SNP genotypes for 398 of the 666 donors were used, and that subset was treated as a discovery cohort. Every discovery cohort repertoire had been produced on one sequencing platform. HLA typing covered class I and class II loci at four-digit resolution. Typing coverage varied by locus: 629-630 donors for A, B, C, DRB1 and DQB1; some 520 for DQA1; around 570 for DPA1; approximately 450 for DPB1. Five DR-DQ haplotypes were handled as single units for association and clustering, since linkage in the cohort was strong. Among roughly 370 genotyped donors of the cohort, an average of roughly 240,000 unique TCR beta nucleotide sequences were sequenced per donor, around 20% of them non-productive. The paper's findings and limits, for the study overall: A further reported finding was that TCR beta sequences accurately predicted the HLA-A and HLA-B alleles for most subjects in the first cohort. Most TCR sequences were observed very rarely across donors, whereas some public TCRs were present in many individuals. The authors suggested that the approach could potentially be generalized to other disease states and immunological phenotypes. The classifier was reported to diagnose cytomegalovirus status with high specificity and sensitivity in both the original and validation cohorts. Some IMGT-functional V segments, including TRBV6-2 and TRBV6-3, could not be told apart with the 87-base-pair reads, so those segments were excluded. A later analysis associated 15,000 or so TCR beta sequences with specific HLA alleles at a false discovery rate of 0.05. A later analysis found that HLA-associated TCR beta chains were more clonally expanded and had lower generation probabilities than equally common non-associated chains. Correlated functional status among segregating V segments might reflect linkage disequilibrium, but an unknown experimental factor could not be ruled out. Strong co-occurrence of HLA alleles, especially DR and DQ, made assigning TCR associations to individual alleles difficult. A total of 150 or so TCR beta chains were listed by the study as associated with cytomegalovirus. A later analysis found that TCR association rates varied across HLA loci, with DRB1 alleles showing the most associated TCRs and HLA-C alleles the fewest. In vitro tests confirmed that a few of the cytomegalovirus-associated TCR beta chains recognize cytomegalovirus antigens. An association between a missense DCLRE1C variant and V-gene and J-gene trimming of TCR beta chains was found in a later genetic analysis and replicated in an independent cohort. In a later analysis, most CMV-associated TCR beta chains were found to appear HLA-restricted, with HLA associations seemingly driven largely by CMV exposure. Roughly uniform sequencing depth across donors was assumed in presence/absence analyses, although this assumption may not hold. Several of the top co-occurrence clusters appeared to be linked to parvovirus B19, influenza, CMV and Epstein-Barr virus, according to a later analysis. HLA typing was unavailable for some donors at each locus, so association tests used only the typed subset. In an earlier analysis of roughly 560 of the donors, most TCR beta V segments were observed in productive rearrangements about 90% or about 30% of the time, broadly matching IMGT annotations. About 15 rarely observed V segments, including chromosome 9 orphons, were excluded from the earlier analysis of approximately 500 of the donors because counts were too low. Compared with the roughly 600-donor mean, donors in an Asian-associated ancestry cluster had fewer N-insertions in productive TCRs, according to a later genetic analysis. The sequencing pipeline was judged likely to have produced a cluster of highly shared sequence variants as a technical artifact. The cohort was sequenced for TCR beta chains only, and without alpha or paired-chain data the features that could be detected were limited. Immune exposure information for the cohort was limited to CMV serostatus.

The cohort comprised approximately 700 healthy bone marrow donors. Cohort members were all nominally healthy when sampled, although unrecorded immune exposures were likely present. The donor was CMV seronegative and was included in the group of hundreds of seronegative cohort members. A peripheral blood sample was provided by each donor, and peripheral blood mononuclear cells were used for TCR beta sequencing. Genomic DNA was extracted from the blood cell samples with the Qiagen DNeasy Blood Extraction Kit. Preparation of the library involved the immunoSEQ multiplex PCR assay. The multiplex PCR relied on a mix of 60 forward primers for TCR Vbeta segments and 13 reverse primers for TCR Jbeta segments. The CDR3 region of rearranged TCR beta genes was amplified from genomic DNA with a multiplex PCR assay. On the Illumina HiSeq System, the amplified TCR beta libraries were sequenced as 87-base-pair reads. In the original analysis: A later analysis counted about 76 million unique TCR beta chains across the 550 to 750 repertoires, and some 11 million of these chains were shared by at least two donors. Raw reads were error-corrected and collapsed into unique sequences by a nearest-neighbor algorithm in which closely related sequences were merged to remove PCR and sequencing errors. Alignment of CDR3 sequences to IMGT reference sequences was used to assign V, D and J gene segments. Each retained sequence needed at least a six-nucleotide match to both a V gene segment and a J gene segment. Rearrangements were classified as productive when the CDR3 lacked stop codons and remained in frame with V and J, and all other rearrangements were classified as non-productive. Following IMGT convention, CDR3 was defined as the stretch from the second conserved V-encoded cysteine up to the conserved J-encoded phenylalanine. In an earlier analysis of more than 550 of the donors, sequences lacking an unambiguous match to a single V gene segment were excluded. In an earlier analysis of some 590 of the donors, V segments were called functional above 56.7% productive rearrangements and were called segregating when the between-donor standard deviation exceeded 5%. A statistical classification framework was built for diagnosing cytomegalovirus status from the catalog of TCR beta chain sequences. In a later analysis, TCR nucleotide sequences were compared against IMGT/GENE-DB human TR gene sequences so that V and J genes could be assigned. In a later analysis, CDR3 sequences and most-parsimonious VDJ recombination scenarios were assigned using the TCRdist pipeline. In a later analysis, each TCR beta chain was defined by its CDR3 amino acid sequence together with its V-gene family, and reads without a unique V-gene family were excluded. As a way to deal with suspected cross-contamination and a sequencing artifact, a later analysis dropped 450 to 600 nucleotide sequences that were highly shared and had low generation probability. In a later analysis, a clonal expansion index for each public chain was calculated from normalized within-repertoire ranks of inferred template counts. In a later analysis, generation probabilities were computed using a VDJ recombination model fitted to out-of-frame rearrangements, and the results were checked against IGoR. In a later analysis, hypergeometric tests were used to score TCR-TCR, TCR-HLA and TCR-CMV co-occurrence, with a repertoire-size bias correction applied to TCR pairs. A later analysis estimated false discovery rates by permuting HLA or CMV assignments 20 times. In a later analysis, co-occurring TCRs were grouped using DBSCAN, with TCRdist sequence similarity added in when clustering inside HLA-allele-positive subsets. For co-occurrence clustering, repertoires with fewer than 30,000 or more than 120,000 public chains were excluded, along with about five repertoires with anomalous nucleotide sharing. TCRdb mirrors the immuneACCESS table, restricted to in-frame sequences. Some clones are absent from its copies; in checked studies, under half trace to an unresolved V gene, and the reason for the others is unknown. V and J calls and clone size follow that table, whereas D and trimming were derived from the DNA. Here the sample has roughly 130,000 clones; about 80% occur a single time. Roughly 2% of the sample is taken by the ten largest.

Measured from the cysteine to the phenylalanine, the CDR3 is 16 residues long. Solely the CDR3 DNA is kept, with 48 bases framed from the first base. Germline trimming amounts to 1 base on V and 5 bases on J, with 7 as the count of junction bases outside the gene matches. The germline V gene provides CDR1 SGHTA and CDR2 FQGNSA. The chain couples TRBV7-2 to TRBJ2-3; the central 9 bases match TRBD2. The sequencing sample was made of PBMCs. The clonotype was recovered from a young man in good health and CMV-seronegative. The sequenced DNA: TGTGCCAGCAGCTTAGGGCGGGAGGGCCGGGGAGATACGCAGTATTTT. Its amino acids are CASSLGREGRGDTQYF.